The 6 T cell receptor beta chains below come from one sample, sequenced in a study of blood T cell repertoires in COVID-19. Clones were read by immunoSEQ multiplex PCR, and TCRdb kept only the in-frame ones, dropping some. The sample holds roughly 120,000 clones, 76% seen once. Material for sequencing was peripheral blood. The receptors derive from a woman older than 75 with acute or convalescent COVID-19.

The DNA of the CDR3 is TGTGCCAGCAGCTTAGCGGTGCTAGCGGGGGGGCCTGGAGATACGCAGTATTTT. Protein sequence: CASSLAVLAGGPGDTQYF. The chain combines TRBV7-2 with TRBJ2-3; 12 bases are a match to TRBD2. V was pared by 0 bases and J by 5 bases, with 9 bases of the junction left unmatched. Germline lookup yields CDR1 SGHTA and CDR2 FQGNSA. The CDR3 consists of 18 residues.

This clone was counted at least ten times. This chain joins TRBV4-2 and TRBJ2-2; 8 bases are shared with TRBD2. Germline V CDR1 and CDR2: LGHNA, YNFKEQ. The CDR3 loop spans 21 amino acids. V shed 0 bases, J shed 0 bases, and the junction held 15 bases outside the gene matches. The CDR3 bases are TGTGCCAGCAGCCAAGAGACACCCTTTAATGCAGCGGGGGCGAACACCGGGGAGCTGTTTTTT. It yields the protein CASSQETPFNAAGANTGELFF.

Written as DNA, the CDR3 is TGTGCCTGGACCAAGGGACAGGCCCAAGAGACCCAGTACTTC. Translating it yields CAWTKGQAQETQYF. The chain couples TRBV30 to TRBJ2-5; 8 bases agree with TRBD1. The CDR3 runs to 14 residues. Germline-derived CDR1 and CDR2 are GTSNPN and SVGIG (reference sequence). V shed 4 bases, J shed 1 base, and the junction held 5 bases outside the gene matches.

A few counts support this clone. This chain links TRBV6-4 with TRBJ1-2; 10 positions agree with TRBD1. The trim removed 6 bases at V and 6 bases at J, leaving 4 bases unmatched. Germline values: CDR1 MRHNA, CDR2 SNTAGT. This CDR3 is 13 amino acids long. The CDR3 nucleotides read TGTGCCAGCAGGCCCGGGACAGGGGATGGCTACACCTTC. Protein sequence: CASRPGTGDGYTF.

This clone was observed once. The chain combines TRBV30 with TRBJ2-1; 9 nucleotides agree with TRBD2. Germline CDR1 GTSNPN, CDR2 SVGIG (reference sequence). The length of the CDR3 is 18 residues. After removal of 6 bases from V and 0 bases from J, the junction contained 15 bases not matched to a gene. CDR3: CACTEAGGIPFSYNEQFF. Written as DNA, the CDR3 is TGTGCCTGCACAGAAGCGGGGGGTATACCTTTCTCCTACAATGAGCAGTTCTTC. The full variable domain, completed using reference TRBV30 and TRBJ2-1, is SQTIHQWPATLVQPVGSPLSLECTVEGTSNPNLYWYRQAAGRGLQLLFYSVGIGQISSEVPQNLSASRPQDRQFILSSKKLLLSDSGFYLCACTEAGGIPFSYNEQFFGPGTRLTVL.

The V and J genes are TRBV5-4 and TRBJ1-3, with 9 nucleotides matching TRBD1. After removal of 4 bases from V and 2 bases from J, the junction contained 7 bases not matched to a gene. The CDR3 runs 16 residues. Per the germline V gene, CDR1 is SGHNT and CDR2 is YYREEE (reference sequence). DNA for the CDR3: TGTGCCAGCAGCGGTAGGGACAGGGAAACTGGAAACACCATATATTTT. The encoded protein is CASSGRDRETGNTIYF.